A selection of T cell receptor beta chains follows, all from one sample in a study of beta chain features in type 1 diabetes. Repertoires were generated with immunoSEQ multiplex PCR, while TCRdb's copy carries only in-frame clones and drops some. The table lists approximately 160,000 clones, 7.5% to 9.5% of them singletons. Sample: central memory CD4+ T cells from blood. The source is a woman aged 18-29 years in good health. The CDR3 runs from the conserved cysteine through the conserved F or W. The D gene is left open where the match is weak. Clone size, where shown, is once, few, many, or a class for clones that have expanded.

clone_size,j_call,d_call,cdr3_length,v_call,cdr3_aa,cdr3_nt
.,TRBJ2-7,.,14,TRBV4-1,CASSQGDSVYEQYF,TGCGCCAGCAGCCAAGGGGACTCCGTCTACGAGCAGTACTTC
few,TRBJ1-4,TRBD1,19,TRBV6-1,CASSAGDRGPGGIGEKLFF,TGTGCCAGCAGTGCCGGGGACAGGGGGCCGGGAGGAATAGGTGAAAAACTGTTTTTT
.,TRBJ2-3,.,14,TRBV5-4,CASSLGTSPDTQYF,TGTGCCAGCAGCTTGGGAACTAGTCCCGATACGCAGTATTTT
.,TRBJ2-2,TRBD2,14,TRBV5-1,CASSQVAGVGELFF,TGCGCCAGCAGCCAGGTAGCGGGAGTCGGGGAGCTGTTTTTT
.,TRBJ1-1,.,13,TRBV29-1,CSVVPLANTEAFF,TGCAGCGTTGTGCCACTCGCGAACACTGAAGCTTTCTTT
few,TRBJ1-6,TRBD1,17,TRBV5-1,CASTANTDRAKNSPLHF,TGCGCCAGCACAGCAAACACGGACAGGGCTAAGAATTCACCCCTCCACTTT
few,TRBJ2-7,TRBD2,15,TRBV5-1,CASSLDASGSYEQYF,TGCGCCAGCAGCTTGGATGCTAGCGGAAGTTACGAGCAGTACTTC
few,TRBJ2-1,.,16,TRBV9,CASSQGLGWVDNEQFF,TGTGCCAGCAGCCAGGGGCTAGGGTGGGTGGACAATGAGCAGTTCTTC
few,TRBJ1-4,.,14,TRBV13,CASSIRDLNEKLFF,TGTGCCAGCAGCATCCGGGACTTAAACGAAAAACTGTTTTTT
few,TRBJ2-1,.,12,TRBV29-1,CSVDYAYNEQFF,TGCAGCGTTGATTATGCCTACAATGAGCAGTTCTTC
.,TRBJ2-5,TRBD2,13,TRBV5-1,CASSPGGGETQYF,TGCGCCAGCAGCCCCGGGGGGGGCGAGACCCAGTACTTC
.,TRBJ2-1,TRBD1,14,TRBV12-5,CASGKGQGTNEQFF,TGTGCTAGTGGTAAGGGACAGGGGACCAATGAGCAGTTCTTC
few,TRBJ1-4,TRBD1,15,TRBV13,CASSIAQGRHEKLFF,TGTGCCAGCAGCATCGCACAGGGGCGGCATGAAAAACTGTTTTTT
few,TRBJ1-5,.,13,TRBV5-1,CASSLQGNQPQHF,TGCGCCAGCAGCTTGCAGGGGAATCAGCCCCAGCATTTT
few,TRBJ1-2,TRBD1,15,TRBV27,CASSGRQGAIYGYTF,TGTGCCAGCAGTGGGAGACAGGGGGCAATCTATGGCTACACCTTC
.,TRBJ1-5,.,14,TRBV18,CASSREEGNQPQHF,TGTGCCAGCTCGCGGGAGGAGGGCAATCAGCCCCAGCATTTT
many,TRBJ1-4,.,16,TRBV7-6,CASSLVVPGFNEKLFF,TGTGCCAGCAGCTTAGTCGTTCCGGGATTTAATGAAAAACTGTTTTTT
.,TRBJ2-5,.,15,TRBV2,CASSVSGPTQGTQYF,TGTGCCAGCAGTGTTTCGGGCCCAACCCAGGGGACCCAGTACTTC
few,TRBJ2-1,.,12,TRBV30,CAWSAQGNEQFF,TGTGCCTGGAGTGCGCAGGGGAACGAGCAGTTCTTC
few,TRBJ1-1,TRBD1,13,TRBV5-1,CASSSGTGTEAFF,TGCGCCAGCAGCTCCGGGACAGGGACTGAAGCTTTCTTT
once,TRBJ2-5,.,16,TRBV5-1,CASSLAVGAGKETQYF,TGCGCCAGCAGCTTGGCCGTCGGAGCAGGGAAAGAGACCCAGTACTTC
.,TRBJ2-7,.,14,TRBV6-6,CASSLQGSSYEQYF,TGTGCCAGCAGTTTACAGGGTTCCTCCTACGAGCAGTACTTC
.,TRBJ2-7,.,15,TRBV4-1,CASSQDVSDPYEQYF,TGCGCCAGCAGCCAAGATGTCAGTGATCCCTACGAGCAGTACTTC
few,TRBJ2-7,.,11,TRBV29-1,CSVSDYYEQYF,TGCAGCGTCTCAGACTACTACGAGCAGTACTTC
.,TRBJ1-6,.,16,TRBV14,CASSNQPPGSGTPLHF,TGTGCCAGCAGCAACCAACCCCCGGGTTCAGGGACACCCCTCCACTTT
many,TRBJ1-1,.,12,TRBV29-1,CSVGRERGEAFF,TGCAGCGTTGGCAGGGAGAGGGGGGAAGCTTTCTTT
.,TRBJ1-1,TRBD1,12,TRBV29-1,CSGDRAGTEAFF,TGCAGCGGGGACAGGGCGGGCACTGAAGCTTTCTTT
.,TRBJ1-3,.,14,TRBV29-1,CSVSGMGSGNTIYF,TGCAGCGTGTCAGGGATGGGGTCTGGAAACACCATATATTTT
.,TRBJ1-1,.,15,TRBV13,CASSSGVAGVTEAFF,TGTGCCAGCAGCTCCGGCGTGGCCGGGGTCACTGAAGCTTTCTTT
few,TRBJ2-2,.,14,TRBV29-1,CSVAGVANTGELFF,TGCAGCGTTGCGGGGGTAGCGAACACCGGGGAGCTGTTTTTT
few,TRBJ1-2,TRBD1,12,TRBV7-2,CASSLDRAGYTF,TGTGCCAGCAGCCTGGACAGGGCAGGCTACACCTTC
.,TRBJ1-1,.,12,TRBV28,CASRDMNTEAFF,TGTGCCAGCAGGGACATGAACACTGAAGCTTTCTTT
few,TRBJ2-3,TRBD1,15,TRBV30,CAWSVGTASTDTQYF,TGTGCCTGGAGTGTAGGGACAGCCTCCACAGATACGCAGTATTTT
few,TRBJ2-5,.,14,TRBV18,CASSPTTEWETQYF,TGTGCCAGCTCACCGACGACTGAGTGGGAGACCCAGTACTTC
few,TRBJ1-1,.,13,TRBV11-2,CASSSHMNTEAFF,TGTGCCAGCAGCTCCCACATGAACACTGAAGCTTTCTTT
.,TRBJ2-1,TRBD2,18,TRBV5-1,CASTQTSGGGSSYNEQFF,TGCGCCAGCACGCAAACTAGCGGGGGGGGGAGCTCCTACAATGAGCAGTTCTTC
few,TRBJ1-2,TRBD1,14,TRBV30,CAWTGQGASYGYTF,TGTGCCTGGACCGGACAGGGGGCTAGCTATGGCTACACCTTC
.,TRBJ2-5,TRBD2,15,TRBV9,CASSAYEGREETQYF,TGTGCCAGCAGCGCCTATGAGGGGAGGGAAGAGACCCAGTACTTC
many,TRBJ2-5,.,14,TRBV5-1,CASRSETGEETQYF,TGCGCCAGCCGCAGTGAGACAGGTGAAGAGACCCAGTACTTC
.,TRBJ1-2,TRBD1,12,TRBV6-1,CASSTGGYGYTF,TGTGCCAGCAGCACAGGGGGCTATGGCTACACCTTC
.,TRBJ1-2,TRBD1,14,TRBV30,CAWSGDRARYGYTF,TGTGCCTGGAGCGGGGACAGGGCCCGATATGGCTACACCTTC
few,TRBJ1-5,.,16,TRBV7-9,CASSPEGGALNQPQHF,TGTGCCAGCAGCCCCGAAGGAGGGGCCCTCAATCAGCCCCAGCATTTT
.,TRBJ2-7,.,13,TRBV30,CACTGFGGLEQYF,TGTGCCTGCACAGGGTTCGGAGGTCTTGAGCAGTACTTC
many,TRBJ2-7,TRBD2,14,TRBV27,CASSSRGGPYEQYF,TGTGCCAGCAGCTCCCGGGGGGGGCCCTACGAGCAGTACTTC
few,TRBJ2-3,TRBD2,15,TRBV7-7,CASSLGGGGRDTQYF,TGTGCTAGCAGCTTAGGCGGGGGGGGCCGAGATACGCAGTATTTT
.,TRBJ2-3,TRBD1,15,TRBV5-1,CASSKGARGTDTQYF,TGCGCCAGCTCGAAGGGGGCGCGGGGCACAGATACGCAGTATTTT
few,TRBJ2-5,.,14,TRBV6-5,CASSYVLGEETQYF,TGTGCCAGCAGTTACGTCCTGGGAGAAGAGACCCAGTACTTC
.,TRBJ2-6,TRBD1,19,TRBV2,CASRSRAGTGVDGANVLTF,TGTGCCAGCAGATCTAGAGCCGGGACAGGGGTAGATGGGGCCAACGTCCTGACTTTC
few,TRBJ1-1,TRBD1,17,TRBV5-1,CASSFGQGAFGDTEAFF,TGCGCCAGCAGCTTTGGACAGGGGGCCTTCGGGGACACTGAAGCTTTCTTT